This TCR beta chain appears in the sequencing data of a study of regulatory T cells in long-lasting Graves disease. The study's findings and limits: Persistent Graves' disease cases displayed lower TCR diversity than newly diagnosed ones.

Germline CDR1 MNHEY, CDR2 SVGAGI. V shed 2 bases and J 4 bases; nucleotides not matched to a gene: 8. This CDR3 has 17 amino acids. Libraries of TCR beta came from iRepertoire HTBI primers plus Arm-PCR of CDR3 regions. TCRdb re-analysed the multiplex PCR reads in MiXCR, keeping a single row per CDR3 protein. The data hold 350,000 to 450,000 distinct CDR3 sequences, with 10% to 15% observed a single time. Ten or more counts support this clonotype. What it binds is not known. Time point reported: newly diagnosed GD, antithyroid drugs for less than 3 months. Isolated PBMC RNA provided the starting material for the TCR library. The same data also contributed to another study, on T cells in Graves' hyperthyroidism and ophthalmopathy.

The sequence was collected from a woman aged 18-29 years with Graves disease. The starting material was peripheral blood mononuclear cells (PBMCs), obtained at new diagnosis, from a patient treated with antithyroid drugs. The genes are TRBV6-5 and TRBJ1-4; 9 bases fit TRBD1. The CDR3: CASSYVGTGTLNEKLFF. CDR3 DNA: TGTGCCAGCAGTTACGTCGGGACAGGGACGCTTAATGAAAAACTGTTTTTT.